The clone carrying this T cell receptor (beta chain) has a handful of counts. Its antigen is as yet unknown. CDR1 is DFQATT and CDR2 is SNEGSKA in the germline V gene (reference sequence). Deletions cut 0 bases from V and 4 bases from J, with 21 bases between. There are 17 residues in the CDR3. These data originate in a study of T cell repertoires in cytomegalovirus infection. About the research overall: Public TCR beta signatures marked donors with CMV infection and the matching HLA. The study's findings and limits: Ex vivo, HLA-C-restricted CMV-specific TCR beta clonotypes prevailed over the rest of the response. Identification of carriers of CMV plus the relevant HLA was performed using cumulative public TCR beta family frequency.

MiXCR, applied by TCRdb to the reads, yields one record per CDR3 protein. The top ten clones hold more than 10% of a sample with over 300,000 distinct CDR3 sequences, 15% to 20% of them seen once. The rearrangement links TRBV20-1 to TRBJ2-5, with a tentative D call TRBD2 (6 bases). Specimen: PBMCs. The receptor's source is a human donor in good health (CMV status not recorded). Some clones in this sample may be carry-over from other donors' samples. The CDR3 protein is CSARDYRLVSPRETQYF. Written as DNA, the CDR3 is TGCAGTGCTAGAGATTATAGACTAGTATCCCCAAGAGAGACCCAGTACTTC.